This T cell receptor (beta chain) was retrieved from a study of T cell responses to AZD1222 COVID-19 vaccine. Study-wide findings and caveats: The number of AZD1222 recipients seropositive at baseline was only five to seven. The reported proportion of spike-specific TCRs targeting unmutated variant regions was nearly half. White British donors predominated, females outnumbered males, and clonal diversity was possibly underestimated. Regions 160-218 and 743-854 dominated among vaccine-associated CD4 TCRs spanning spike.

Method: immunoSEQ multiplex PCR; TCRdb's copy keeps in-frame clones and lacks some. The sample yields 110,000 to 150,000 clones, roughly nine tenths seen once. The CDR3 runs to 12 residues. CDR1 is LNHDA, CDR2 SQIVND, per germline (reference sequence). Between the trimmed V and J ends, which lost 4 bases and 5 bases, there was a span of 8 bases. Notes on this clone: Its antigen remains unidentified.

This clonotype was obtained from an adult in good health. The sample here was peripheral blood, taken on day 0 of AZD1222 vaccination. V is TRBV19 and J is TRBJ1-2, with a weak D call TRBD1 (5 bases). Here the CDR3 reads CASSTAGYGYTF. The CDR3, as DNA: TGTGCCAGTAGTACCGCAGGGTATGGCTACACCTTC.